This T cell receptor beta chain stems from a study of shared clonotypes between healthy human individuals. Study observations and caveats: Sharing of clonotypes among donors was expected to vary with sequencing depth. Some clonotypes were shared by all four sorted-subset donors, while others were not shared. The non-shared ones had lower generation probabilities than the shared ones.

Sequencing used immunoSEQ multiplex PCR; TCRdb keeps in-frame clones, though not all of them. The sample consists of approximately 640,000 clones, roughly 87% of them appearing once. About this clone: Its specificity is not known.

The sample comprised memory CD8+ T cells from PBMCs. Subset here: CD45RO+ cells pooled with CCR7-negative TemRA cells. The receptor was isolated from a young man in good health. Some clones in this sample may be carry-over from other donors' samples.

CDR3 DNA: TGTGCCACCAGCAGAGTGCCGGGCCCTAGCACAGATACGCAGTATTTT. Protein: CATSRVPGPSTDTQYF. The chain combines TRBV15 with TRBJ2-3; unclear D gene. The germline V gene has CDR1 LNHNV and CDR2 YYDKDF (reference sequence). This CDR3 is 16 amino acids long. V lost 1 base, J lost 0 bases, and 11 bases lay in between.